One sample yielded the 27 T cell receptor beta chains listed below, sequenced in a study of blood T cell repertoires in COVID-19. Method: immunoSEQ multiplex PCR; TCRdb's copy keeps in-frame clones and lacks some. This repertoire shows just over 15,000 clones, over 80% found once; its top ten account for 16%. Sequencing input: peripheral blood. The receptors originated from a human donor in a cohort sampled during active COVID-19.

J is TRBJ1-2 and V is TRBV7-2, with 7 bases identical to TRBD1. V gave up 1 base and J gave up 3 bases; unmatched junction bases: 11. The CDR3 sequence is 17 residues long. The V gene's germline CDR1 is SGHTA and CDR2 FQGNSA. The CDR3 reads CASSLDWVQGGYYGYTF. The CDR3 DNA follows: TGTGCCAGCAGCTTAGACTGGGTGCAGGGGGGCTACTATGGCTACACCTTC.

The chain has TRBV7-2 and TRBJ2-2; TRBD2 aligns across 7 bases. J gave up 4 bases and V 4 bases, and 3 bases lay outside the gene matches. The CDR3 covers 14 residues. The germline V gene has CDR1 SGHTA and CDR2 FQGNSA. CDR3 amino acids: CASSWGTITGELFF. The CDR3 DNA is TGTGCCAGCAGCTGGGGGACTATCACCGGGGAGCTGTTTTTT.

The V call is TRBV4-3, the J call TRBJ1-6; 7 nucleotides line up with TRBD1. CDR1 is LGHNA and CDR2 is YSLEER in the germline V gene. J gave up 10 bases and V 1 base, and 13 bases lay outside the gene matches. This CDR3 comprises 17 residues. The CDR3 sequence: CASSQGRTGPTVSPLHF. CDR3 bases: TGCGCCAGCAGCCAAGGTCGGACAGGCCCCACAGTGTCACCCCTCCACTTT.

The V call is TRBV10-1, the J call TRBJ2-4; TRBD1 matches 11 bases. CDR3 size: 14 residues. The trim removed 6 bases at V and 7 bases at J, leaving 5 bases unmatched. Germline assignment: CDR1 WNHNN and CDR2 SYGVQD (reference sequence). Written as DNA, the CDR3 is TGCGCCAGCAGCCCGGGACAGGGGGGGAACATTCAGTACTTC. Its protein is CASSPGQGGNIQYF.

This clone was seen only once. The chain joins TRBV6-5 to TRBJ1-2; D is unclear. The CDR3 extends over 13 amino acids. Germline CDR1 MNHEY, CDR2 SVGAGI. The ends were cut back, 7 bases at V and 4 bases at J, with 13 bases in the middle. DNA of the CDR3: TGTGCCAGCACCCCGCGGGAGGGCTATGGCTACACCTTC. It codes for CASTPREGYGYTF.

V usage is TRBV29-1 and J usage is TRBJ2-7, with D possibly matching TRBD1 (6 bases). Germline V lookup: CDR1 SQVTM, CDR2 ANQGSEA. CDR3 length: 14 residues. V was clipped by 1 base and J by 2 bases, with 12 bases between them. CDR3 sequence: CSVEGSGATYEQYF. The CDR3 nucleotides read TGCAGCGTTGAAGGCTCAGGGGCAACCTACGAGCAGTACTTC.

V and J are TRBV24-1 and TRBJ2-3, with TRBD2 identical over 9 bases. Germline lookup yields CDR1 KGHDR and CDR2 SFDVKD. V was clipped by 10 bases and J by 1 base; unmatched bases: 5. This CDR3 comprises 14 residues. CDR3 sequence: CATETSGGTDTQYF. The CDR3 DNA is TGTGCCACAGAGACTAGCGGCGGCACAGATACGCAGTATTTT.

The chain has TRBV30 and TRBJ2-5; D perhaps matches TRBD2 (5 bases). V was pared by 0 bases and J by 4 bases, with 18 bases between. Germline CDR1 GTSNPN, CDR2 SVGIG (reference sequence). The CDR3 contains 16 residues. DNA for the CDR3: TGTGCCTGGAGTGTAGGAGCCGGGTTTGAGGGAGAGACCCAGTACTTC. This translates into CAWSVGAGFEGETQYF.

The chain joins TRBV7-9 to TRBJ1-1; unclear D gene. Trimming removed 6 bases from V and 0 bases from J, with 14 bases in between. CDR1 is SEHNR and CDR2 is FQNEAQ in the germline V gene (reference sequence). The CDR3 sequence is 15 residues long. The chain's CDR3 is CASSAPTVLNTEAFF. The CDR3 coding sequence is TGTGCCAGCAGTGCTCCGACTGTTTTGAACACTGAAGCTTTCTTT.

The chain carries TRBV28 and TRBJ2-5; 11 nucleotides agree with TRBD2. The CDR3 sequence is 18 residues long. From germline, CDR1 is MDHEN and CDR2 SYDVKM. V was pared by 2 bases and J by 5 bases, with 13 bases of the junction left unmatched. CDR3 in amino acids: CASSLLAGGPTGGETQYF. CDR3 nucleotide sequence: TGTGCCAGCAGTTTACTAGCGGGAGGCCCTACGGGAGGGGAGACCCAGTACTTC.

The sample holds one count of this clone. This chain connects TRBV7-8 to TRBJ1-4; maybe TRBD1 (6 bases). V was trimmed by 4 bases and J by 8 bases, leaving 14 bases between them. The CDR3 is made up of 14 amino acids. Germline V gene data show CDR1 as SGHVS and CDR2 as FQNEAQ. The CDR3 spells CASSSRGRGEKLFF. The CDR3 DNA follows: TGTGCCAGCAGCTCGAGGGGAAGGGGGGAAAAACTGTTTTTT.

The gene calls are TRBV7-3 and TRBJ2-5; 8 nucleotides agree with TRBD2. The CDR3 has 14 residues. Germline V gene lookup returns CDR1 SGHTA and CDR2 FQGTGA. V shed 2 bases and J 5 bases; nucleotides not matched to a gene: 4. CDR3 sequence (DNA): TGTGCCAGCAGCTTAGCGGGAGGCGGGGAGACCCAGTACTTC. Protein sequence: CASSLAGGGETQYF.

The gene calls are TRBV3-1 (or the pseudogene TRBV3-2) and TRBJ1-5; D gene ambiguous. Germline V gives CDR1 LGHDT, CDR2 YNNKEL (reference sequence). Trimming shortened V by 0 bases and J by 7 bases, and 10 bases separated the two germline ends. The CDR3 consists of 14 residues. In DNA form, the CDR3 reads TGTGCCAGCAGCCAAGATCTCGGTTGGCAGCCCCAGCATTTT. Its protein is CASSQDLGWQPQHF.

V usage is TRBV5-6 and J usage is TRBJ2-5; D gene unclear. The CDR3 contains 13 residues. Deletions cut 2 bases from V and 1 base from J, with 6 bases between. CDR1 is SGHDT and CDR2 is YYEEEE in the germline V gene. The CDR3 nucleotides are TGTGCCAGCAGCTTCCGGTTCCAAGAGACCCAGTACTTC. Translating gives CASSFRFQETQYF.

The chain has TRBV4-3 and TRBJ1-3; D is unclear. Germline V CDR1 and CDR2: LGHNA, YSLEER. V lost 0 bases and J lost 0, with 9 bases in between. CDR3 length: 16 residues. Written as DNA, the CDR3 is TGCGCCAGCAGCCAAGACCGGACTAGCTCTGGAAACACCATATATTTT. Translating it yields CASSQDRTSSGNTIYF.

The chain uses TRBV9 and TRBJ1-4, with a possible D match to TRBD1 (6 bases). The CDR3 sequence is 16 residues long. From germline, CDR1 is SGDLS and CDR2 YYNGEE. Trimming removed 4 bases from V and 8 bases from J, with 21 bases in between. CDR3 DNA sequence: TGTGCCAGCAGCCAATCTGGGACACTCTACGGGGAAAAACTGTTTTTT. Encoded protein: CASSQSGTLYGEKLFF. The full variable domain, rest sourced from reference TRBV9 and TRBJ1-4, is DSGVTQTPKHLITATGQRVTLRCSPRSGDLSVYWYQQSLDQGLQFLIQYYNGEERAKGNILERFSAQQFPDLHSELNLSSLELGDSALYFCASSQSGTLYGEKLFFGSGTQLSVL.

The chain's CDR3 is CASSPEGLHHNEQFF. CDR3 nucleotide sequence: TGTGCCAGCAGCCCCGAGGGACTTCACCACAATGAGCAGTTCTTC. This chain joins TRBV11-2 and TRBJ2-1, with a tentative D call TRBD2 (6 bases). Germline-derived CDR1 and CDR2 are SGHAT and FQNNGV. CDR3 size: 15 residues. V lost 5 bases and J lost 5, with 16 bases in between. Filled out from reference TRBV11-2 and TRBJ2-1, the complete variable domain reads EAGVAQSPRYKIIEKRQSVAFWCNPISGHATLYWYQQILGQGPKLLIQFQNNGVVDDSQLPKDRFSAERLKGVDSTLKIQPAKLEDSAVYLCASSPEGLHHNEQFFGPGTRLTVL.

This clone was counted a single time. The gene calls are TRBV6-1 and TRBJ2-6, with 7 bases matching TRBD1. Losses at the gene ends were 4 bases for V and 2 bases for J; bases not matched to a gene: 11. Germline CDR1 is MNHNS and CDR2 is SASEGT. CDR3 length: 18 amino acids. CDR3: CASSARQGHITGANVLTF. CDR3 bases: TGTGCCAGCAGTGCCCGACAGGGTCACATTACTGGGGCCAACGTCCTGACTTTC.

The chain recombines TRBV29-1 with TRBJ2-5; TRBD2 aligns across 11 bases. The CDR3 consists of 14 residues. Trimming at V came to 4 bases and at J to 5 bases, leaving 6 bases not matched to a gene. Germline CDR1 is SQVTM and CDR2 is ANQGSEA. The CDR3 nucleotides are TGCAGCGTTGTAGCGGGAGGGCCAGGGGAGACCCAGTACTTC. Its protein is CSVVAGGPGETQYF.

This clone was found once. The chain links TRBV5-1 to TRBJ1-4; possibly TRBD1 for D (6 bases). Germline CDR1 is SGHRS and CDR2 is YFSETQ. V lost 5 bases, J lost 0 bases, and 14 bases lay in between. CDR3 length equals 16 residues. For the CDR3, the DNA is TGCGCCAGCAGGAGGACAGAATCAGCAACTAATGAAAAACTGTTTTTT. It yields the protein CASRRTESATNEKLFF.

This clone was found once. The chain joins TRBV6-2 or TRBV6-3 to TRBJ2-1, with TRBD2 matching over 10 bases. The CDR3 covers 12 residues. J lost 16 bases, V lost 0 bases, and 3 bases had no gene match. CDR1 is MNHEY, CDR2 SVGEGT, per germline. The CDR3, as DNA: TGTGCCAGCAGTTACTCAACTAGCGGGAAATTCTTC. Translating it yields CASSYSTSGKFF.

This sequence joins TRBV10-2 and TRBJ2-7; 14 bases fit TRBD2. The CDR3 is 19 residues long. Germline CDR1 is WSHSY and CDR2 is SAAADI. The junction had 7 bases not matched to a gene; V was cut back by 0 bases and J by 0 bases. In DNA form, the CDR3 reads TGCGCCAGCAGTGAGTCTTCTGGACTAGCGGGAGGTCTCTCCTACGAGCAGTACTTC. As protein: CASSESSGLAGGLSYEQYF.

This chain uses TRBV4-3 with TRBJ2-1, with 10 bases that match TRBD2. The ends lost 0 bases at V and 0 bases at J; junction bases unmatched: 11. Germline CDR1 and CDR2: LGHNA and YSLEER. CDR3 length: 20 amino acids. Here the CDR3 DNA reads TGCGCCAGCAGCCAAGATAGGGTAGCGGGGGGCCCGAGCTCCTACAATGAGCAGTTCTTC. This codes for CASSQDRVAGGPSSYNEQFF.

The J gene is TRBJ2-7, the V gene TRBV7-2; 9 bases match TRBD1. J lost 0 bases, V lost 4 bases, and 7 bases had no gene match. The CDR3 length is 16 residues. The V gene's germline CDR1 is SGHTA and CDR2 FQGNSA. The chain's CDR3 is CASSSDRGGGSYEQYF. CDR3 nucleotides: TGTGCCAGCAGCTCTGACAGGGGGGGAGGCTCCTACGAGCAGTACTTC.

This rearrangement joins TRBV11-1 to TRBJ2-7; D remains unclear. Germline CDR1 reads SGHAT; CDR2 reads FQDESV (reference sequence). The V and J ends lost 3 bases and 4 bases respectively, with 7 bases between them. The CDR3 runs to 12 residues. The CDR3 DNA sequence: TGTGCCAGCAGCTTCAGTGGTTACGAGCAGTACTTC. It specifies CASSFSGYEQYF.

This clone occurred a few times. The V call is TRBV18, the J call TRBJ2-2; no firm D call. Germline V gene lookup returns CDR1 KGHSH and CDR2 LQKENI. The CDR3 totals 14 residues. Trimming took off 2 bases at V and 1 base at J, with 5 bases between the two ends. CDR3 nucleotides: TGTGCCAGCTCACCAGACTTGAACACCGGGGAGCTGTTTTTT. Translating it yields CASSPDLNTGELFF.

This clone was detected once. The rearrangement uses TRBV7-9 and TRBJ2-2; unclear D gene. V lost 4 bases and J 1 base, leaving 4 bases between the germline ends. CDR3 size: 13 residues. Germline V gene lookup returns CDR1 SEHNR and CDR2 FQNEAQ (reference sequence). The CDR3 coding sequence is TGTGCCAGCAGCTCCAGGAACACCGGGGAGCTGTTTTTT. It codes for CASSSRNTGELFF.